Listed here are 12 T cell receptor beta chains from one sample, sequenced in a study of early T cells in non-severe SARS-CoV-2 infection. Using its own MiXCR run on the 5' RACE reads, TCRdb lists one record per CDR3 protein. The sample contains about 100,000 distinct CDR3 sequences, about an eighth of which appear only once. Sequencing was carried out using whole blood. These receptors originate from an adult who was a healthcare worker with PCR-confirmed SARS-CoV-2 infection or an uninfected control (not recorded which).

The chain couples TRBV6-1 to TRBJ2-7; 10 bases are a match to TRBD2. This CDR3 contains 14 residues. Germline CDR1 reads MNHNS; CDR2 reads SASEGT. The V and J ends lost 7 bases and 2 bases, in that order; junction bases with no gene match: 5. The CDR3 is CASMRTSGAYEQYF. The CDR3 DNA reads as TGTGCCAGCATGAGGACTAGCGGAGCCTACGAGCAGTACTTC.

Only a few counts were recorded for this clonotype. CDR3 bases: TGTGCCAGCAGCCCAGGACAGGGTGACACAGATACGCAGTATTTT. Amino acids: CASSPGQGDTDTQYF. The chain links TRBV3-1 to TRBJ2-3, with 8 bases that match TRBD1. The CDR3 sequence is 15 residues long. CDR1 is LGHDT and CDR2 is YNNKEL in the germline V gene (reference sequence). V lost 4 bases to trimming and J lost 2 bases; unmatched junction nucleotides: 5.

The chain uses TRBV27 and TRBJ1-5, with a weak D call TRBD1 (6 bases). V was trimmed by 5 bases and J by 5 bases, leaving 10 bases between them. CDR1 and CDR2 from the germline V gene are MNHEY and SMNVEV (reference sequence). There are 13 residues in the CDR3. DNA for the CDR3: TGTGCCAGCAGTCCCACAGGGTATCAGCCCCAGCATTTT. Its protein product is CASSPTGYQPQHF.

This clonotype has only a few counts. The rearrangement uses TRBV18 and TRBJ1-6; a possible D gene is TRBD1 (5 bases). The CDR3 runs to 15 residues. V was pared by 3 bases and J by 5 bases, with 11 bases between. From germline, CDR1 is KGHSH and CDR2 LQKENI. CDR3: CASSPRAQDNSPLHF. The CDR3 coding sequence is TGTGCCAGCTCACCGAGGGCACAGGATAATTCACCCCTCCACTTT.

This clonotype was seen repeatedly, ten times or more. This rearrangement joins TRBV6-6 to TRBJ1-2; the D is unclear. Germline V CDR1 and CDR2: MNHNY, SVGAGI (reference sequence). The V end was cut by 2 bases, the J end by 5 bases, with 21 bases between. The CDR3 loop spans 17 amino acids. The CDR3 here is CASSYDPAHEREYGYTF. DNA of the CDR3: TGTGCCAGCAGTTACGACCCCGCTCATGAAAGGGAGTATGGCTACACCTTC.

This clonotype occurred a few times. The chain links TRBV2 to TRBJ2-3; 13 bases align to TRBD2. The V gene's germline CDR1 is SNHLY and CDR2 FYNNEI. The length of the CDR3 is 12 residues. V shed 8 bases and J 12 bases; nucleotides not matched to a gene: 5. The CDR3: CASGLAGALQYF. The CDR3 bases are TGTGCCAGCGGACTAGCGGGAGCGCTACAGTATTTT. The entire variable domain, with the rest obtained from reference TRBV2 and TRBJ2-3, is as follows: EPEVTQTPSHQVTQMGQEVILRCVPISNHLYFYWYRQILGQKVEFLVSFYNNEISEKSEIFDDQFSVERPDGSNFTLKIRSTKLEDSAMYFCASGLAGALQYFGPGTRLTVL.

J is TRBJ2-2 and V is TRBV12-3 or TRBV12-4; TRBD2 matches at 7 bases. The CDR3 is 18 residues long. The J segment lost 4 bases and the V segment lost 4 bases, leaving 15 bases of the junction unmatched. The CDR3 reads CASSSRLAGLLGTGELFF. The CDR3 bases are TGTGCCAGCAGTTCCAGACTAGCCGGTCTTCTAGGCACCGGGGAGCTGTTTTTT.

The CDR3 sequence: CASSFPQLAYEQYF. DNA for the CDR3: TGTGCCAGCAGTTTTCCCCAACTGGCCTACGAGCAGTACTTC. The chain is built from TRBV28 and TRBJ2-7; no reliable D call. This CDR3 spans 14 amino acids. The germline V gene has CDR1 MDHEN and CDR2 SYDVKM. V was trimmed by 3 bases and J by 2 bases, leaving 11 bases between them.

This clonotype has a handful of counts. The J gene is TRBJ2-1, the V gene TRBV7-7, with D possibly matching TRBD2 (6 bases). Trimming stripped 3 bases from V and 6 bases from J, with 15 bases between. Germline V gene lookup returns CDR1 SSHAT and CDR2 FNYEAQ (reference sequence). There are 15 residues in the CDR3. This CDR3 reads CASSFNSDGSNEQFF. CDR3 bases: TGTGCCAGCAGCTTTAATAGCGACGGGAGCAATGAGCAGTTCTTC.

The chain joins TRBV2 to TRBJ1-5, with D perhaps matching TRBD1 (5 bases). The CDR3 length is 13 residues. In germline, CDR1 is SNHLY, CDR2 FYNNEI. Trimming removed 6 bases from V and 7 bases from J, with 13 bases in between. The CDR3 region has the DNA TGTGCCAGCAGAGGGACGGGGAGGCAGCCCCAGCATTTT. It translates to CASRGTGRQPQHF.

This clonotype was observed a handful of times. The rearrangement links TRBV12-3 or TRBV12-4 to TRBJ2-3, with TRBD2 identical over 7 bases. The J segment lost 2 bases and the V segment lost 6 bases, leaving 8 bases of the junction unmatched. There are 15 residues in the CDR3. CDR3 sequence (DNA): TGTGCCAGCAGCCACGGGGAGGGGACCACAGATACGCAGTATTTT. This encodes CASSHGEGTTDTQYF.

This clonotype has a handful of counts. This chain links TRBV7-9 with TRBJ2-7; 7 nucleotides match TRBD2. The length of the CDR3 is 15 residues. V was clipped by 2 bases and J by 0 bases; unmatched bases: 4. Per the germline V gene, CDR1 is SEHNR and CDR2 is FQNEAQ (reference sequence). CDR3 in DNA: TGTGCCAGCAGCTTATTTCTAGCGGCCTCCTACGAGCAGTACTTC. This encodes CASSLFLAASYEQYF.